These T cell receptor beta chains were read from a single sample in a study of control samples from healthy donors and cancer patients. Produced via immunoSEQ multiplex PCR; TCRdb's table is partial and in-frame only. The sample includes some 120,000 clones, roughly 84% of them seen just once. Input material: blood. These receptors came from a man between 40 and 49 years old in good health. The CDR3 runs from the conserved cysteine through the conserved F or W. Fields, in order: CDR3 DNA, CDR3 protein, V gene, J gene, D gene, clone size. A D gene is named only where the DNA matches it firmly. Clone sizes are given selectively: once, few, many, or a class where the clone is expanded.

DNA: TGTGCCCCACGGTCTAGCTCCTACGAGCAGTACTTC
CDR3: CAPRSSSYEQYF
V: TRBV15
J: TRBJ2-7
D: .
size: .

DNA: TGTGCCAGCAGCTTGCAGGGGGTCTCTGGAAACACCATATATTTT
CDR3: CASSLQGVSGNTIYF
V: TRBV5-8
J: TRBJ1-3
D: TRBD1
size: .

DNA: TGTGCCAGCAGCGACCCTCTACAGGGGGCTAATAATTCACCCCTCCACTTT
CDR3: CASSDPLQGANNSPLHF
V: TRBV9
J: TRBJ1-6
D: TRBD1
size: .

DNA: TGTGCCAGCAGCTTATTTTCGGACAGCCCCTACTATGGCTACACCTTC
CDR3: CASSLFSDSPYYGYTF
V: TRBV7-2
J: TRBJ1-2
D: .
size: .

DNA: TGTGCCAGCAGTCCACGCGGAGGTTCGAGCACTGAAGCTTTCTTT
CDR3: CASSPRGGSSTEAFF
V: TRBV27
J: TRBJ1-1
D: .
size: .

DNA: TGTGCCAGCAGTCCCGGGACATTCTCGGCGTTCTTC
CDR3: CASSPGTFSAFF
V: TRBV6-6
J: TRBJ2-1
D: .
size: .

DNA: TGTGCCAGCAGGAAAGGGGGTGAGACCCAGTACTTC
CDR3: CASRKGGETQYF
V: TRBV5-4
J: TRBJ2-5
D: .
size: .

DNA: TGTGCCACCAGTGATCCCTCGGGGGTCGGGACCCAGTACTTC
CDR3: CATSDPSGVGTQYF
V: TRBV24-1
J: TRBJ2-5
D: .
size: .

DNA: TGTGCCAGCAGCCAAGGGGGCCTAGCGGGGGCCTTAGGGACCCAGTACTTC
CDR3: CASSQGGLAGALGTQYF
V: TRBV3-1/TRBV3-2
J: TRBJ2-5
D: TRBD2
size: .

DNA: TGTGCCAGCAGCGTAGGGGGCAGGGCCGCTGAAAAACTGTTTTTT
CDR3: CASSVGGRAAEKLFF
V: TRBV9
J: TRBJ1-4
D: .
size: .

DNA: TGTGCCAGCAGTTGGACTAGCGGGCGATACAATGAGCAGTTCTTC
CDR3: CASSWTSGRYNEQFF
V: TRBV6-5
J: TRBJ2-1
D: TRBD2
size: .

DNA: TGTGCCAGCTCACCACGTAGCGGGGGAGGCACAGATACGCAGTATTTT
CDR3: CASSPRSGGGTDTQYF
V: TRBV18
J: TRBJ2-3
D: TRBD2
size: .

DNA: TGTGCCAGTAGTCCACGTGTATCCTATAATTCACCCCTCCACTTT
CDR3: CASSPRVSYNSPLHF
V: TRBV19
J: TRBJ1-6
D: .
size: .

DNA: TGCAGCGTTGGTAGACAGGGGGTCTACGAGCAGTACTTC
CDR3: CSVGRQGVYEQYF
V: TRBV29-1
J: TRBJ2-7
D: TRBD1
size: .

DNA: TGTGCCAGCAGCCAAGCCCTGGGACTAGCGGGGGGCAGGGCCGAGCAGTACTTC
CDR3: CASSQALGLAGGRAEQYF
V: TRBV4-2
J: TRBJ2-7
D: TRBD2
size: .

DNA: TGTGCCAGCAGTTCCCGGGGACAGGGAAGCACCGGGGAGCTGTTTTTT
CDR3: CASSSRGQGSTGELFF
V: TRBV27
J: TRBJ2-2
D: TRBD1
size: .

DNA: TGTGCCAGCAGTGATTTACGGGCGGGCTACGAGCAGTACTTC
CDR3: CASSDLRAGYEQYF
V: TRBV2
J: TRBJ2-7
D: .
size: .

DNA: TGTGCCAGCAGCTTTGGCCGGGGCGGGGGGGCTATAGAGACCCAGTACTTC
CDR3: CASSFGRGGGAIETQYF
V: TRBV7-2
J: TRBJ2-5
D: TRBD2
size: .

DNA: TGTGCCAGCAGCTTAAGCAGGGTGGTTGGCTACACCTTC
CDR3: CASSLSRVVGYTF
V: TRBV7-9
J: TRBJ1-2
D: .
size: .

DNA: TGTGCCAGCAGTGAACTCCTAGCGGGGGCCTTCCAAGAGACCCAGTACTTC
CDR3: CASSELLAGAFQETQYF
V: TRBV6-1
J: TRBJ2-5
D: TRBD2
size: .

DNA: TGTGCCAGCTCACCACCGAGTCAGCCCCAGCATTTT
CDR3: CASSPPSQPQHF
V: TRBV18
J: TRBJ1-5
D: .
size: .

DNA: TGTGCCAGCAGCGGCTACAGGGGCGGGGGAACTGAAGCTTTCTTT
CDR3: CASSGYRGGGTEAFF
V: TRBV9
J: TRBJ1-1
D: TRBD1
size: once

DNA: TGTGCCAGTAGTGCGTACAGGGCCATGAACACTGAAGCTTTCTTT
CDR3: CASSAYRAMNTEAFF
V: TRBV19
J: TRBJ1-1
D: .
size: .

DNA: TGTGCCAGTAGTATAGGGGGACTCCAAGAGACCCAGTACTTC
CDR3: CASSIGGLQETQYF
V: TRBV19
J: TRBJ2-5
D: .
size: .

DNA: TGTGCCACCAGTGATCCCGGACAGGGCGGGGACATTCAGTACTTC
CDR3: CATSDPGQGGDIQYF
V: TRBV24-1
J: TRBJ2-4
D: TRBD1
size: .

DNA: TGCGCCAGCAGCCATTGGACAGGGAATACTTTCTTT
CDR3: CASSHWTGNTFF
V: TRBV4-1
J: TRBJ1-1
D: TRBD1
size: .

DNA: TGTGCCACCCAACAGGGGAGGGCTAATTCACCCCTCCACTTT
CDR3: CATQQGRANSPLHF
V: TRBV24-1
J: TRBJ1-6
D: TRBD1
size: .

DNA: TGTGCCAGCAGCGAACACCAGGGAATTCTCTACAATGAGCAGTTCTTC
CDR3: CASSEHQGILYNEQFF
V: TRBV7-8
J: TRBJ2-1
D: .
size: .

DNA: TGTGCCAGCAGCTTCGACAGGGGAGCTAACTATGGCTACACCTTC
CDR3: CASSFDRGANYGYTF
V: TRBV7-2
J: TRBJ1-2
D: TRBD1
size: .

DNA: TGTGCCAGTAGGGCCAGGGACTATGGCTACACCTTC
CDR3: CASRARDYGYTF
V: TRBV19
J: TRBJ1-2
D: .
size: .

DNA: TGTGCCAGCAGTGAGGGAGGGGAGAACTCCTACGAGCAGTACTTC
CDR3: CASSEGGENSYEQYF
V: TRBV2
J: TRBJ2-7
D: TRBD2
size: .

DNA: TGCGCCAGCAGCCAAGTACCCCCGGGACAGTACGAGCAGTACTTC
CDR3: CASSQVPPGQYEQYF
V: TRBV4-3
J: TRBJ2-7
D: TRBD1
size: .

DNA: TGTGCCAGCAGCTTAACAGGGGGCACCAGCCCCTACGAGCAGTACTTC
CDR3: CASSLTGGTSPYEQYF
V: TRBV7-3
J: TRBJ2-7
D: TRBD1
size: once